These 26 T cell receptor beta chains share one sample of origin, sequenced in a study of T cells in Graves' hyperthyroidism and ophthalmopathy. What was amplified from RNA transcripts were TCR beta CDR3 regions. Using the HTBI primer set, a first-round RT-PCR was run on the TCR CDR3. One entry per CDR3 protein, called by TCRdb with MiXCR from the multiplex PCR reads. The sample includes 500,000 or so distinct CDR3 sequences, roughly 15% of them seen just once. The sequencing input was blood. The source is a woman aged 25 to 39 with Graves' ophthalmopathy.

This chain joins TRBV7-9 and TRBJ2-7; TRBD2 aligns across 7 bases. The CDR3 extends over 15 amino acids. Germline lookup yields CDR1 SEHNR and CDR2 FQNEAQ (reference sequence). The J segment lost 0 bases and the V segment lost 4 bases, leaving 6 bases of the junction unmatched. The CDR3 loop reads CASSSPGGSSYEQYF. CDR3 DNA sequence: TGTGCCAGCAGCTCCCCTGGCGGGAGCTCCTACGAGCAGTACTTC.

This clonotype came up many times. CDR3 amino acids: CSATGDYSYEQYF. The CDR3 bases are TGCAGTGCTACCGGGGACTACTCCTACGAGCAGTACTTC. The chain is built from TRBV20-1 and TRBJ2-7; 7 nucleotides line up with TRBD2. The CDR3 is 13 residues long. The V gene's germline CDR1 is DFQATT and CDR2 SNEGSKA (reference sequence). The ends lost 4 bases at V and 0 bases at J; junction bases unmatched: 3.

The sample holds many counts of this clonotype. The gene calls are TRBV20-1 and TRBJ2-5; 7 bases agree with TRBD1. Germline trimming cut 0 bases from V and 1 base from J; bases unmatched to any gene: 8. The CDR3 loop spans 16 amino acids. Germline CDR1 and CDR2: DFQATT and SNEGSKA (reference sequence). The CDR3 DNA sequence: TGCAGTGCTAGAGACCCCGGAGGACAGGTCCAAGAGACCCAGTACTTC. As protein: CSARDPGGQVQETQYF.

The chain uses TRBV12-3 or TRBV12-4 and TRBJ2-3; D is unclear. This CDR3 comprises 13 residues. Trimming removed 7 bases from V and 0 bases from J, with 8 bases in between. In nucleotides, the CDR3 is TGTGCCAGCAAGCACGACAGCACAGATACGCAGTATTTT. It codes for CASKHDSTDTQYF.

The chain is built from TRBV28 and TRBJ1-1; TRBD1 might be the D (6 bases). V lost 10 bases to trimming and J lost 2 bases, with 14 bases between them. Germline CDR1 reads MDHEN; CDR2 reads SYDVKM. CDR3 length equals 13 residues. The CDR3 DNA reads TGTGCCAACTCCCTGGGGGGCAACACTGAAGCTTTCTTT. This translates into CANSLGGNTEAFF.

This clonotype came up a few times. The junction and the germline gene differ at one end; a read error may be behind it. The CDR3 DNA sequence: TGTGCCAACAGTTTAGGAAAGAATCAGCCCCAGCATTTT. Amino acid sequence: CANSLGKNQPQHF. The chain is built from TRBV12-3 or TRBV12-4 and TRBJ1-5; the D is unclear. There are 13 residues in the CDR3.

J is TRBJ2-7 and V is TRBV6-1, with a weak D call TRBD2 (5 bases). The CDR3 has 14 amino acids. With 6 bases removed from V and 7 bases from J, the gap between germline ends came to 19 bases. The germline V gene has CDR1 MNHNS and CDR2 SASEGT. The DNA of the CDR3 is TGTGCCAGCAGCTCCATGGACGAAGCGGAGGAGCAGTACTTC. This translates into CASSSMDEAEEQYF.

This clonotype was recorded only once. The rearrangement uses TRBV19 and TRBJ2-7, with TRBD2 matching 10 bases. With V trimmed by 4 bases and J by 3 bases, 6 bases remained unmatched. The germline CDR1 and CDR2 sequences are LNHDA and SQIVND (reference sequence). This CDR3 is built from 15 residues. The CDR3 nucleotides are TGTGCCAGTAGTACAACTAGCGGGATAGACTACGAGCAGTACTTC. Amino acid sequence: CASSTTSGIDYEQYF.

With regard to this clonotype: A single base separates this from a much larger clone, so it may be a read error. This chain connects TRBV6-5 to TRBJ2-7; D possibly corresponds to TRBD1 (5 bases). The germline CDR1 and CDR2 sequences are MNHEY and SVGAGI. V shed 2 bases and J shed 7 bases, with 15 bases lying between them. CDR3 length: 14 amino acids. The CDR3 is CASSYLPGRYEQYF. CDR3 sequence (DNA): TGTGCCAGCAGTTACCTGCCAGGGCGGTATGAGCAGTACTTC.

The table lists this clonotype with a few counts. The chain uses TRBV7-6 and TRBJ2-7; the D gene is possibly TRBD1 (5 bases). The germline V gene encodes CDR1 SGHVS and CDR2 FNYEAQ. Trimming took off 0 bases at V and 8 bases at J, with 5 bases between the two ends. The CDR3 is made up of 11 amino acids. This chain's CDR3 is CASSLAGQQYF. DNA of the CDR3: TGTGCCAGCAGCTTAGCGGGGCAGCAGTACTTC.

This clonotype was detected ten times or more. This chain joins TRBV6-2 or TRBV6-3 and TRBJ1-5; D gene uncertain. The length of the CDR3 is 17 residues. V was pared by 5 bases and J by 0 bases, with 17 bases between. Germline V CDR1 and CDR2: MNHEY, SVGEGT. This CDR3 reads CASSVPAPGYSNQPQHF. Written as DNA, the CDR3 is TGTGCCAGCAGTGTCCCCGCACCGGGCTATAGCAATCAGCCCCAGCATTTT.

This clonotype was detected only a few times. This chain connects TRBV5-1 to TRBJ2-2; 9 positions match TRBD2. In germline, CDR1 is SGHRS, CDR2 YFSETQ. The length of the CDR3 is 17 residues. V shed 2 bases and J 2 bases; nucleotides not matched to a gene: 7. The CDR3 DNA sequence: TGCGCCAGCAGCTTCCTGGCGGGAGGGCCAAACACCGGGGAGCTGTTTTTT. Its protein product is CASSFLAGGPNTGELFF.

This clonotype has more than one count but fewer than ten. This chain links TRBV6-1 with TRBJ2-1; the D gene is possibly TRBD2 (6 bases). From germline, CDR1 is MNHNS and CDR2 SASEGT. The CDR3 loop spans 13 amino acids. The V gene lost 6 bases and the J gene lost 9 bases, with 15 bases spanning the gap. The DNA for the CDR3 is TGTGCCAGCAGGACTAGTTCTATTAGTGAGCAGTTCTTC. It translates to CASRTSSISEQFF.

This clonotype was counted many times. This chain joins TRBV7-9 and TRBJ2-5; D call uncertain. The V gene's germline CDR1 is SEHNR and CDR2 FQNEAQ (reference sequence). V was trimmed by 3 bases and J by 1 base, leaving 12 bases between them. This CDR3 is 15 amino acids long. The CDR3 is CASSFGWAPQETQYF. The DNA of the CDR3 is TGTGCCAGCAGCTTTGGGTGGGCGCCCCAAGAGACCCAGTACTTC.

Ten or more counts support this clonotype. The chain combines TRBV20-1 with TRBJ2-7; maybe TRBD1 (5 bases). The CDR3 totals 12 residues. The germline V and J ends were trimmed by 4 bases and 6 bases, with 13 bases remaining between them. Germline lookup yields CDR1 DFQATT and CDR2 SNEGSKA (reference sequence). The CDR3, as DNA: TGCAGTGCTACAGGGCAGGTTGGCGAGCAGTACTTC. Residues: CSATGQVGEQYF.

This clonotype was seen many times. The V and J genes are TRBV27 and TRBJ2-1, with TRBD2 matching 10 bases. The CDR3 has 15 amino acids. Trimming at V came to 3 bases and at J to 3 bases, leaving 2 bases not matched to a gene. Germline CDR1 is MNHEY and CDR2 is SMNVEV (reference sequence). Here the CDR3 reads CASSFRLAGYNEQFF. Here the CDR3 DNA reads TGTGCCAGCAGTTTCCGACTAGCGGGCTACAATGAGCAGTTCTTC.

The chain joins TRBV2 to TRBJ2-2; perhaps TRBD2 as D (6 bases). The V and J ends lost 6 bases and 4 bases respectively, with 15 bases between them. The germline CDR1 and CDR2 sequences are SNHLY and FYNNEI. This CDR3 has 15 amino acids. CDR3 protein: CASRGSGVATGELFF. The DNA for the CDR3 is TGTGCCAGCAGGGGTTCGGGAGTGGCCACCGGGGAGCTGTTTTTT.

This clonotype was detected once. One junction end does not reproduce the germline sequence, and a read error may be involved. This chain links TRBV5-1 with TRBJ2-1; 9 bases map to TRBD2. From germline, CDR1 is SGHRS and CDR2 YFSETQ. This CDR3 is 18 amino acids long. The CDR3 spells CASSVGLAGKGSYNEQFF. In DNA, the CDR3 is TGTGCCAGCAGCGTAGGGCTAGCGGGAAAGGGCTCCTACAATGAGCAGTTCTTC.

The sample holds many counts of this clonotype. This rearrangement joins TRBV28 to TRBJ2-7; D is possibly TRBD1 (5 bases). The CDR3 runs 11 residues. In germline, CDR1 is MDHEN, CDR2 SYDVKM. V lost 9 bases and J 5 bases, leaving 11 bases between the germline ends. In DNA, the CDR3 is TGTGCCAGTAGCAGGGTCCACGAGCAGTACTTC. The encoded protein is CASSRVHEQYF.

The gene calls are TRBV20-1 and TRBJ2-7; 8 positions match TRBD2. The CDR3 totals 11 residues. V lost 8 bases to trimming and J lost 6 bases; unmatched junction nucleotides: 6. Germline V lookup: CDR1 DFQATT, CDR2 SNEGSKA (reference sequence). CDR3 amino acids: CSTAGGGEQYF. The CDR3 nucleotides are TGCAGTACCGCGGGGGGCGGCGAGCAGTACTTC.

Note on this clonotype: Germline and junction disagree at one end, which may indicate a read error. The V gene is TRBV7-2, the J gene TRBJ1-5; tentative D call: TRBD1 (6 bases). Germline V gene data show CDR1 as SGHTA and CDR2 as FQGNSA. This CDR3 comprises 15 residues. The CDR3 bases are TGTGCCAGTTCAAGGGAGGGCGGGGGCAATGAGCCCCAGCATTTT. It codes for CASSREGGGNEPQHF.

The chain employs TRBV28 and TRBJ2-1; 7 bases fit TRBD2. V was pared by 6 bases and J by 5 bases, with 13 bases of the junction left unmatched. Germline loops: CDR1 MDHEN, CDR2 SYDVKM. The CDR3 spans 16 residues. DNA of the CDR3: TGTGCCAGCAGCACGGGTTCTAGCGGCGAAAACAATGAGCAGTTCTTC. Its translation is CASSTGSSGENNEQFF.

The chain carries TRBV11-2 and TRBJ1-4, with D hard to call. The CDR3 spans 13 residues. The V gene's germline CDR1 is SGHAT and CDR2 FQNNGV. V was clipped by 0 bases and J by 8 bases, with 7 bases between them. The DNA of the CDR3 is TGTGCCAGCAGCTTAGAAGTCTGGGAAAAACTGTTTTTT. Protein sequence: CASSLEVWEKLFF.

This chain uses TRBV19 with TRBJ2-3; D not resolved. The CDR3 covers 13 residues. Germline V lookup: CDR1 LNHDA, CDR2 SQIVND (reference sequence). Trimming shortened V by 6 bases and J by 5 bases, and 12 bases separated the two germline ends. As DNA, the CDR3 is TGTGCCAGTAGCAGACCCCAAGGAGATACGCAGTATTTT. Its protein is CASSRPQGDTQYF.

To note about this clonotype: Just one base apart from a much larger clone, this may be a read error. This rearrangement joins TRBV6-5 to TRBJ2-3; tentative D call: TRBD2 (6 bases). The V and J ends lost 4 bases and 4 bases respectively, with 18 bases between them. CDR3 length: 16 residues. Germline lookup yields CDR1 MNHEY and CDR2 SVGAGI. In DNA, the CDR3 is TGTGCCAGCAGTTCCCGGACAATCGGAGGGGCAGATACGCAGTATTTT. It is translated as CASSSRTIGGADTQYF.

CDR3 amino acids: CASSEPGQSLETQYF. CDR3 nucleotides: TGTGCCAGCAGCGAACCGGGACAGTCGTTGGAGACCCAGTACTTC. The chain couples TRBV6-1 to TRBJ2-5; 7 bases match TRBD1. The CDR3 contains 15 residues. CDR1 and CDR2 (germline): MNHNS, SASEGT. V dropped 6 bases and J dropped 5; count of bases not matched to a gene: 12.